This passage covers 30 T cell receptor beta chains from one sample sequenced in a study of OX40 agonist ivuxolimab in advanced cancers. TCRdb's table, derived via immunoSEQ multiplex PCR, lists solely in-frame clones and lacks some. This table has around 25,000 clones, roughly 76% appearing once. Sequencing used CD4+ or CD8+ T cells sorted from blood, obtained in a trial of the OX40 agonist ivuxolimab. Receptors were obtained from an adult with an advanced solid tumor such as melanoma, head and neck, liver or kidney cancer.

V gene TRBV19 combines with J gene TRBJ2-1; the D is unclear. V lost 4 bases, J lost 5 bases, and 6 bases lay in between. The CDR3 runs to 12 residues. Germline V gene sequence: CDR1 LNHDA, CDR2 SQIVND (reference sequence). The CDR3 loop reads CASSKNNNEQFF. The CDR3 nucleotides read TGTGCCAGTAGTAAAAACAACAATGAGCAGTTCTTC.

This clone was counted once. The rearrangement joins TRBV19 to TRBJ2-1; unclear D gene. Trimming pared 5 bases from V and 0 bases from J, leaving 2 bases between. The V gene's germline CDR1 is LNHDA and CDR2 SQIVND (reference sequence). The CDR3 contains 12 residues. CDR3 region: CASSFSYNEQFF. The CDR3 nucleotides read TGTGCCAGTAGTTTCTCCTACAATGAGCAGTTCTTC.

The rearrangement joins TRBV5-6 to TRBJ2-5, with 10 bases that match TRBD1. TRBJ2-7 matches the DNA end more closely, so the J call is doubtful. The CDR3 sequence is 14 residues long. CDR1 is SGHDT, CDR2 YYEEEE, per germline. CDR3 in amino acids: CASSKRQGAYEQYF. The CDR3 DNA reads TGTGCCAGCAGCAAACGACAGGGGGCTTACGAGCAGTACTTC.

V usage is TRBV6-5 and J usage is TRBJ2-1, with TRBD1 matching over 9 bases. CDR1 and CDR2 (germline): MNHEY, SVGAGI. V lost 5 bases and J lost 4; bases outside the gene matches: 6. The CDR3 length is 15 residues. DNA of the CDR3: TGTGCCAGCAGTGGATGGGACAGGGAGTACAATGAGCAGTTCTTC. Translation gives CASSGWDREYNEQFF.

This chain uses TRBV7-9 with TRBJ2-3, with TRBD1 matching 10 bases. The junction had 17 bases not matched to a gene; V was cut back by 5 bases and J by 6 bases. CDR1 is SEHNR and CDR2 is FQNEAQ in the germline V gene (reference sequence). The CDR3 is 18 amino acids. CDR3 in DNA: TGTGCCAGCAGCCAGGGGACAGGGGAGATCAGGTCCCGCGATACGCAGTATTTT. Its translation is CASSQGTGEIRSRDTQYF.

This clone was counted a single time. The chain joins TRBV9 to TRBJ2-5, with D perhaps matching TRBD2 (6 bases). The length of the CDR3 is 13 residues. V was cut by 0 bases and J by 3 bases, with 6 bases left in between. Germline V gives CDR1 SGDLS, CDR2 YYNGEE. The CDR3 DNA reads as TGTGCCAGCAGCGTAGGGGGGGAAGAGACCCAGTACTTC. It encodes CASSVGGEETQYF.

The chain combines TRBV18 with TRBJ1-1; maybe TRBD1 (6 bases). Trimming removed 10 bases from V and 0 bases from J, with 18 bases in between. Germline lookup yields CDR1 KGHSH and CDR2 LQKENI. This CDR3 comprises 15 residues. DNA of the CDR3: TGTGCCACCACGGACAGCTCTGTGATGAACACTGAAGCTTTCTTT. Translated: CATTDSSVMNTEAFF. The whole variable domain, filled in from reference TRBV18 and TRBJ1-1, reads NAGVMQNPRHLVRRRGQEARLRCSPMKGHSHVYWYRQLPEEGLKFMVYLQKENIIDESGMPKERFSAEFPKEGPSILRIQQVVRGDSAAYFCATTDSSVMNTEAFFGQGTRLTVV.

The CDR3 region is CASSLGNGWGADEKLFF. The CDR3 coding sequence is TGTGCCAGCAGCTTAGGCAATGGTTGGGGGGCAGATGAAAAACTGTTTTTT. V and J are TRBV11-2 and TRBJ1-4; the D gene is possibly TRBD1 (6 bases). CDR3 length equals 17 residues. V lost 1 base, J lost 6 bases, and 18 bases lay in between. Germline V gene sequence: CDR1 SGHAT, CDR2 FQNNGV.

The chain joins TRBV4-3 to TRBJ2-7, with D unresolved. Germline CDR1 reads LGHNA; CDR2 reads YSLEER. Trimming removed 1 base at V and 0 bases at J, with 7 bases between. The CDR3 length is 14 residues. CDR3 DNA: TGCGCCAGCAGCCAAGGTCAGAGCTCCTACGAGCAGTACTTC. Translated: CASSQGQSSYEQYF.

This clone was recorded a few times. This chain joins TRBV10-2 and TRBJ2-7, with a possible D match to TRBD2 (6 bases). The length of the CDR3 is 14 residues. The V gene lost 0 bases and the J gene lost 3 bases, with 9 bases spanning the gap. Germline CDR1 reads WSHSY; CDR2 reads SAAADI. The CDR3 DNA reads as TGCGCCAGCAGTGAGTCGGGACTGTACTACGAGCAGTACTTC. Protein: CASSESGLYYEQYF.

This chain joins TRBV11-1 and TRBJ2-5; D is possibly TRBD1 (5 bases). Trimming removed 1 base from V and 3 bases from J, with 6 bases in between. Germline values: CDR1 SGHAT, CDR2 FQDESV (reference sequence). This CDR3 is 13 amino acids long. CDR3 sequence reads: CASSLVTEETQYF. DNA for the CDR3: TGTGCCAGCAGCTTAGTGACAGAAGAGACCCAGTACTTC.

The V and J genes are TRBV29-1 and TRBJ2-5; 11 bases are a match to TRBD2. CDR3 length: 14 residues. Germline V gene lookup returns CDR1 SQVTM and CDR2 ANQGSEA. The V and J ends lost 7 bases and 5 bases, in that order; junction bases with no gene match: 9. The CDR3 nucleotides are TGCAGCGCCGTAGGGGGACTAGCGGTGGAGACCCAGTACTTC. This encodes CSAVGGLAVETQYF.

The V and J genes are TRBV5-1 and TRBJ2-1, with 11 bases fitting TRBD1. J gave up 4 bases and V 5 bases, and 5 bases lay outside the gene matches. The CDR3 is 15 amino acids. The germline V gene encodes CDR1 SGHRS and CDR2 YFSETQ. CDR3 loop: CASRSGTGGYNEQFF. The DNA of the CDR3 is TGCGCCAGCAGAAGCGGGACAGGGGGTTACAATGAGCAGTTCTTC.

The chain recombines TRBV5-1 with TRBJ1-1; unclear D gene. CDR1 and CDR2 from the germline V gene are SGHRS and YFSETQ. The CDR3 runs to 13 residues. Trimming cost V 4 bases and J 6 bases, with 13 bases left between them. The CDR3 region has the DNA TGCGCCAGCAGCCTAGGACGAGGCGCTGAAGCTTTCTTT. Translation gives CASSLGRGAEAFF.

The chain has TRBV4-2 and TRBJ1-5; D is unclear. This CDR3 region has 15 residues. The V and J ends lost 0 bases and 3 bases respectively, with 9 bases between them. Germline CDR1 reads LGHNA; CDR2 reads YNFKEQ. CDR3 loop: CASSQDRQANQPQHF. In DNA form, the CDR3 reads TGTGCCAGCAGCCAAGACCGACAAGCCAATCAGCCCCAGCATTTT.

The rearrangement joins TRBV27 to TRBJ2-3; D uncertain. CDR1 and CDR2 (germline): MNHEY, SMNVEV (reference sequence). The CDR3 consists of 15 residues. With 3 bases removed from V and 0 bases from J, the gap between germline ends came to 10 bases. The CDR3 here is CASSFYMESTDTQYF. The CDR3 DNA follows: TGTGCCAGCAGTTTTTACATGGAAAGCACAGATACGCAGTATTTT.

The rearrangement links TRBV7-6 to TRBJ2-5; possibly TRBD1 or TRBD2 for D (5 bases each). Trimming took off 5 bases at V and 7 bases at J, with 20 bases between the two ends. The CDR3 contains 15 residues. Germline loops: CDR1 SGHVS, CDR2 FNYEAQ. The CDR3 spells CASSPGVSGGGTQYF. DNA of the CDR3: TGTGCCAGCAGCCCGGGTGTCAGCGGTGGGGGGACCCAGTACTTC.

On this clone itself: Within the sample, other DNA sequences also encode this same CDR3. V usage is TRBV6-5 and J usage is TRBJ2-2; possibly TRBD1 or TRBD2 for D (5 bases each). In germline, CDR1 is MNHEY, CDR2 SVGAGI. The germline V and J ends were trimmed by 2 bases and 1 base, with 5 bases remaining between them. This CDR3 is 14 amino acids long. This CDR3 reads CASSYGGNTGELFF. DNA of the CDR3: TGTGCCAGCAGTTACGGGGGGAACACCGGGGAGCTGTTTTTT.

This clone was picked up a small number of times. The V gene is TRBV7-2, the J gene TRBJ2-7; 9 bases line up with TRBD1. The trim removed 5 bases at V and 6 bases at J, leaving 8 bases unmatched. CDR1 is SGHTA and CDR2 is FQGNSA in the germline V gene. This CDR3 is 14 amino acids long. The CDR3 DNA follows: TGTGCCAGCAGCCTACAGGGGGCTGCTTCCGAGCAGTACTTC. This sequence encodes CASSLQGAASEQYF.

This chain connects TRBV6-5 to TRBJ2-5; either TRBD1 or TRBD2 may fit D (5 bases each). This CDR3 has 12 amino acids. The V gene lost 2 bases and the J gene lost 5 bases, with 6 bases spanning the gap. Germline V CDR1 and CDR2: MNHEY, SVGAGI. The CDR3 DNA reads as TGTGCCAGCAGTTACGAGGGGGAGACCCAGTACTTC. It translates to CASSYEGETQYF.

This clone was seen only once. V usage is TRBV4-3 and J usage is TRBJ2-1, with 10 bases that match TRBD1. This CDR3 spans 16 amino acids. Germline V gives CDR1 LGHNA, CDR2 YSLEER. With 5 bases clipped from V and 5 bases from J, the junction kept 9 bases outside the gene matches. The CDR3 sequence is CASSSLTGGVNNEQFF. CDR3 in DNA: TGCGCCAGCAGCTCCCTGACAGGGGGCGTCAACAATGAGCAGTTCTTC.

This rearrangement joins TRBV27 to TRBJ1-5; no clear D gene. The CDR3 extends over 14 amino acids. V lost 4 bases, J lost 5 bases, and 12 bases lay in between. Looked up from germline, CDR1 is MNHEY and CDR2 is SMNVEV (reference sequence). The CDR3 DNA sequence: TGTGCCAGCAGTTGGGTTGGCGCCGATCAGCCCCAGCATTTT. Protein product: CASSWVGADQPQHF.

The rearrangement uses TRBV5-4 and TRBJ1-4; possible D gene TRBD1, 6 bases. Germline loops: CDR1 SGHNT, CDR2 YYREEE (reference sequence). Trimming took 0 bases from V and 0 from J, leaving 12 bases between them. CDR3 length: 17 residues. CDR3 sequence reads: CASSLAGGDSTNEKLFF. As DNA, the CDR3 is TGTGCCAGCAGCTTGGCCGGGGGCGATTCAACTAATGAAAAACTGTTTTTT.

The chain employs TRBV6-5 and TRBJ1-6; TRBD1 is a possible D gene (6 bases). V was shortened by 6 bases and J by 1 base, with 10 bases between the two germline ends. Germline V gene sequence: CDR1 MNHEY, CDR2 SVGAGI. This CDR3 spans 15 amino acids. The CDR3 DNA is TGTGCCAGCAGCACCGGGACATCCTATAATTCACCCCTCCACTTT. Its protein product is CASSTGTSYNSPLHF.

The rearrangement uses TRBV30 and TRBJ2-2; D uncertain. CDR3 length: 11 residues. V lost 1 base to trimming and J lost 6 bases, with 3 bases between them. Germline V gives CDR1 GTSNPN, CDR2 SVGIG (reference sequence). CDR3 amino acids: CAWSGAGELFF. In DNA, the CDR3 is TGTGCCTGGAGTGGGGCCGGGGAGCTGTTTTTT.

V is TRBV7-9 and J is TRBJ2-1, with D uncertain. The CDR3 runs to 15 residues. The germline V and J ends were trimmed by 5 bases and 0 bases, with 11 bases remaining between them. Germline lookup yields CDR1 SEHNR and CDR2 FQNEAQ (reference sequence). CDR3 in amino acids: CASSAILSSYNEQFF. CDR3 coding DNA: TGTGCCAGCAGCGCTATACTAAGCTCCTACAATGAGCAGTTCTTC.

The CDR3 nucleotides are TGTGCCAGCAGCTTAGCGGGCCTCGGCAAAGATACGCAGTATTTT. Translating gives CASSLAGLGKDTQYF. The rearrangement uses TRBV7-2 and TRBJ2-3, with D hard to call. Germline lookup yields CDR1 SGHTA and CDR2 FQGNSA. The ends were cut back, 0 bases at V and 5 bases at J, with 12 bases in the middle. The CDR3 is 15 residues long.

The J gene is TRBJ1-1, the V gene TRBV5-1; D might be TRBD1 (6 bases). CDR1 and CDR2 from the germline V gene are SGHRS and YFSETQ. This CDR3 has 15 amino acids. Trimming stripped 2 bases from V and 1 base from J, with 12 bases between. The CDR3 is CASSFTGTSNTEAFF. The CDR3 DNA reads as TGCGCCAGCAGCTTCACCGGGACATCGAACACTGAAGCTTTCTTT.

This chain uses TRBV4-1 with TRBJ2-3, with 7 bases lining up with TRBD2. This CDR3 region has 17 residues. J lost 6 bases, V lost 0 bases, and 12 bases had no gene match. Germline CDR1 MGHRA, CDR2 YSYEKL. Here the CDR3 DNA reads TGCGCCAGCAGCCAAGATCCTAGGGACTACCTCCACGATACGCAGTATTTT. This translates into CASSQDPRDYLHDTQYF.

The DNA for the CDR3 is TGTGCCAGCAGTTACATTTCCGAGCAGTACTTC. Amino acids: CASSYISEQYF. The V call is TRBV6-5, the J call TRBJ2-7; D call uncertain. V was shortened by 2 bases and J by 6 bases, with 5 bases between the two germline ends. The V gene's germline CDR1 is MNHEY and CDR2 SVGAGI. CDR3 size: 11 residues.